The 9 T cell receptor beta chains below come from one sample, sequenced in a study of T cells in Graves' hyperthyroidism and ophthalmopathy. From RNA transcripts, TCR beta CDR3 regions were amplified. In the first-round RT-PCR of the TCR CDR3, the HTBI primer set was used. Via MiXCR, TCRdb re-called the multiplex PCR reads, giving one row per CDR3 protein. The data hold under 600,000 distinct CDR3 sequences, with roughly 15% observed a single time. The specimen sequenced was blood. These receptors came from a woman in her thirties or forties with Graves' ophthalmopathy.

This clonotype occurred a few times. V is TRBV7-3 and J is TRBJ2-1; 9 bases map to TRBD1. The ends lost 6 bases at V and 8 bases at J; junction bases unmatched: 11. Germline V gene sequence: CDR1 SGHTA, CDR2 FQGTGA. The CDR3 covers 15 residues. DNA of the CDR3: TGTGCCAGCAGAATGGGGCCTACAGGGGGCCATGAGCAGTTCTTC. Protein sequence: CASRMGPTGGHEQFF. The full variable domain, its missing parts supplied by reference TRBV7-3 and TRBJ2-1, is GAGVSQTPSNKVTEKGKYVELRCDPISGHTALYWYRQSLGQGPEFLIYFQGTGAADDSGLPNDRFFAVRPEGSVSTLKIQRTERGDSAVYLCASRMGPTGGHEQFFGPGTRLTVL.

V is TRBV11-1 and J is TRBJ2-4, with TRBD1 identical over 12 bases. This CDR3 is 17 amino acids long. Per the germline V gene, CDR1 is SGHAT and CDR2 is FQDESV (reference sequence). V shed 5 bases and J 1 base; nucleotides not matched to a gene: 6. In DNA form, the CDR3 reads TGTGCCAGCAGCCCCCGGGACAGGGGGCGGGCCAAAAACATTCAGTACTTC. It is translated as CASSPRDRGRAKNIQYF. Together with reference TRBV11-1 and TRBJ2-4, the CDR3 gives the full variable domain: EAEVAQSPRYKITEKSQAVAFWCDPISGHATLYWYRQILGQGPELLVQFQDESVVDDSQLPKDRFSAERLKGVDSTLKIQPAELGDSAMYLCASSPRDRGRAKNIQYFGAGTRLSVL.

The CDR3 nucleotides are TGCAGTGCTCGGGACCGGGACAGGGCAGGAAACACCATATATTTT. This encodes CSARDRDRAGNTIYF. This chain connects TRBV20-1 to TRBJ1-3; 9 bases are a match to TRBD1. In germline, CDR1 is DFQATT, CDR2 SNEGSKA (reference sequence). V was pared by 5 bases and J by 4 bases, with 9 bases of the junction left unmatched. The CDR3 runs to 15 residues.

With respect to this clonotype: This may arise from a read error, as a much more abundant clone is one base away. The gene calls are TRBV6-5 and TRBJ1-2; the match to TRBD1 covers 8 bases. The germline V gene encodes CDR1 MNHEY and CDR2 SVGAGI. The length of the CDR3 is 14 residues. V was clipped by 2 bases and J by 8 bases; unmatched bases: 7. The CDR3 loop is CASSYGQGKGGYTF. In DNA form, the CDR3 reads TGTGCCAGCAGTTACGGACAGGGAAAAGGAGGCTACACCTTC.

This clonotype was seen repeatedly, ten times or more. The chain has TRBV2 and TRBJ2-1, with no clear D. The CDR3 is made up of 11 amino acids. The V gene lost 6 bases and the J gene lost 6 bases, with 6 bases spanning the gap. Germline CDR1 is SNHLY and CDR2 is FYNNEI. CDR3 coding DNA: TGTGCCAGCAGATGGAGCAATGAGCAGTTCTTC. This encodes CASRWSNEQFF.

There are many counts of this clonotype. The J gene is TRBJ1-5, the V gene TRBV12-3 or TRBV12-4; D possibly corresponds to TRBD1 (5 bases). The CDR3 runs 14 residues. V lost 1 base and J 6 bases, leaving 10 bases between the germline ends. CDR3 amino acids: CASSLVAGFQPQHF. The CDR3 nucleotides read TGTGCCAGCAGTTTAGTGGCAGGGTTTCAGCCCCAGCATTTT.

This clonotype has a count of ten or more. The rearrangement uses TRBV7-6 and TRBJ2-5; the match to TRBD2 covers 14 bases. The germline gives CDR1 SGHVS, CDR2 FNYEAQ. The CDR3 is made up of 18 amino acids. V dropped 8 bases and J dropped 5; count of bases not matched to a gene: 16. CDR3 residues: CASGTSGRSKRDSETQYF. The DNA for the CDR3 is TGTGCCAGCGGGACTAGCGGGAGAAGCAAACGCGACAGCGAGACCCAGTACTTC.

This clonotype has at least ten counts. The J gene is TRBJ2-3, the V gene TRBV5-4; 7 positions agree with TRBD2. Germline CDR1 reads SGHNT; CDR2 reads YYREEE (reference sequence). The CDR3 length is 18 residues. Trimming at V came to 4 bases and at J to 2 bases, leaving 16 bases not matched to a gene. The CDR3 region has the DNA TGTGCCAGCAGCGGATTTGCCGGGGGGTCATTGTCCACAGATACGCAGTATTTT. It specifies CASSGFAGGSLSTDTQYF.

This clonotype was observed a handful of times. V gene TRBV7-2 combines with J gene TRBJ2-1; D ambiguous. The V end lost 3 bases, the J end lost 10 bases, and 13 bases lay between the germline ends. The germline gives CDR1 SGHTA, CDR2 FQGNSA. This CDR3 is 13 amino acids long. The CDR3 DNA follows: TGTGCCAGCAGCTTGTATTGGACCAGAGAGCAGTTCTTC. It codes for CASSLYWTREQFF.